These 29 T cell receptor beta chains were sequenced from one sample in a study of blood T cells in healthy people across ages. Through a sample-barcoded 5' primer and a J-beta primer mix, a second PCR was run for about 6 to 11 cycles. TCRdb re-derived calls from the 5' RACE reads in MiXCR, one entry per CDR3 protein. The table shows about 640,000 distinct CDR3 sequences, with 58% occurring only once. The sample was blood. These receptor sequences come from a man aged 60 to 75 in good health.

This clonotype was seen once. This rearrangement joins TRBV7-2 to TRBJ2-1; 10 bases map to TRBD1. Germline lookup yields CDR1 SGHTA and CDR2 FQGNSA. The CDR3 is made up of 14 amino acids. V was pared by 5 bases and J by 10 bases, with 8 bases of the junction left unmatched. The CDR3 DNA sequence: TGTGCCAGCAGCCCGCGGACAGGGGGGAGGGAGCAGTTCTTC. This sequence encodes CASSPRTGGREQFF.

This clonotype was observed a few times. The CDR3, as DNA: TGTGCCAGCACCGGGACAGGAAAATATAATTCACCCCTCCACTTT. It codes for CASTGTGKYNSPLHF. The chain employs TRBV6-1 and TRBJ1-6; 8 bases are shared with TRBD1. V was clipped by 7 bases and J by 4 bases; unmatched bases: 6. The CDR3 is 15 amino acids. CDR1 and CDR2 from the germline V gene are MNHNS and SASEGT.

V usage is TRBV7-9 and J usage is TRBJ1-1; tentative D call: TRBD1 (6 bases). Trimming stripped 6 bases from V and 5 bases from J, with 16 bases between. Germline V gene lookup returns CDR1 SEHNR and CDR2 FQNEAQ (reference sequence). The CDR3 spans 14 residues. As DNA, the CDR3 is TGTGCCAGCAGGCCAGACAGGAGAGGGACTGAAGCTTTCTTT. Translation gives CASRPDRRGTEAFF.

This clonotype was observed a few times. V is TRBV29-1 and J is TRBJ1-1; the D is unclear. The ends were cut back, 6 bases at V and 1 base at J, with 9 bases in the middle. The CDR3 extends over 12 amino acids. Germline CDR1 is SQVTM and CDR2 is ANQGSEA. The CDR3 protein is CSVLPTNTEAFF. The DNA of the CDR3 is TGCAGCGTCCTACCCACGAACACTGAAGCTTTCTTT.

The chain uses TRBV29-1 and TRBJ2-1; 8 nucleotides agree with TRBD1. V lost 7 bases and J lost 2; bases outside the gene matches: 7. Germline CDR1 and CDR2: SQVTM and ANQGSEA. This CDR3 comprises 14 residues. The CDR3 spells CSARGQAAYNEQFF. DNA for the CDR3: TGCAGCGCCCGGGGACAGGCAGCCTACAATGAGCAGTTCTTC.

In its sample, this clonotype was seen a few times. The chain combines TRBV20-1 with TRBJ2-7; perhaps D is TRBD1 or TRBD2 (5 bases each). The V gene lost 0 bases and the J gene lost 1 base, with 16 bases spanning the gap. Germline V gene lookup returns CDR1 DFQATT and CDR2 SNEGSKA (reference sequence). The CDR3 is made up of 16 amino acids. In DNA form, the CDR3 reads TGCAGTGCTAGAGATGTTCGGGGTGGGGGTTCCTACGAGCAGTACTTC. Translation: CSARDVRGGGSYEQYF.

There are a few counts of this clonotype. The V and J genes are TRBV6-5 and TRBJ2-5, with TRBD2 as a possible D gene (7 bases). The CDR3 spans 14 residues. CDR1 and CDR2 (germline): MNHEY, SVGAGI. V gave up 2 bases and J gave up 5 bases, with 12 bases separating them. This CDR3 reads CASSYGGAPETQYF. The CDR3, as DNA: TGTGCCAGCAGTTACGGGGGGGCTCCGGAGACCCAGTACTTC.

This chain connects TRBV20-1 to TRBJ2-1; the D gene is possibly TRBD2 (5 bases). The CDR3 length is 15 residues. Trimming took off 1 base at V and 6 bases at J, with 16 bases between the two ends. From germline, CDR1 is DFQATT and CDR2 SNEGSKA (reference sequence). CDR3 DNA sequence: TGCAGTGCTAGAGGGGTAGTCAGGAGGTTCAATGAGCAGTTCTTC. Encoded protein: CSARGVVRRFNEQFF.

The rearrangement links TRBV10-3 to TRBJ1-4, with 7 bases aligning to TRBD1. The trim removed 6 bases at V and 6 bases at J, leaving 7 bases unmatched. Germline V gene lookup returns CDR1 ENHRY and CDR2 SYGVKD. This CDR3 is built from 14 residues. The CDR3 protein is CAISGDSRDEKLFF. The CDR3 DNA is TGTGCCATCAGCGGGGACAGCCGGGATGAAAAACTGTTTTTT.

The chain recombines TRBV10-2 with TRBJ2-4; TRBD1 agrees at 8 bases. Germline V gene data show CDR1 as WSHSY and CDR2 as SAAADI. Unmatched junction bases numbered 1, after V lost 3 bases and J lost 3 bases. The CDR3 length is 14 residues. Here the CDR3 reads CASSEGQGKNIQYF. For the CDR3, the DNA is TGCGCCAGCAGTGAAGGACAGGGCAAAAACATTCAGTACTTC.

The chain employs TRBV7-9 and TRBJ2-6; D gene ambiguous. Trimming pared 2 bases from V and 2 bases from J, leaving 4 bases between. CDR3 size: 14 residues. Germline V CDR1 and CDR2: SEHNR, FQNEAQ (reference sequence). Written as DNA, the CDR3 is TGTGCCAGCAGCTTAACAGCTGGGGCCAACGTCCTGACTTTC. Amino acid sequence: CASSLTAGANVLTF.

V is TRBV5-1 and J is TRBJ2-2; the match to TRBD1 covers 9 bases. This CDR3 has 16 amino acids. CDR1 and CDR2 (germline): SGHRS, YFSETQ. J gave up 5 bases and V 2 bases, and 7 bases lay outside the gene matches. CDR3 sequence: CASSFMGQGGTGELFF. CDR3 DNA sequence: TGCGCCAGCAGCTTCATGGGACAGGGTGGAACCGGGGAGCTGTTTTTT.

This sequence joins TRBV20-1 and TRBJ2-5, with TRBD2 identical over 8 bases. The V gene's germline CDR1 is DFQATT and CDR2 SNEGSKA (reference sequence). This CDR3 is built from 16 residues. V lost 3 bases to trimming and J lost 1 base; unmatched junction nucleotides: 10. This CDR3 is CSASPSVAGTQETQYF. CDR3 DNA sequence: TGCAGTGCTAGCCCCTCAGTAGCGGGGACCCAAGAGACCCAGTACTTC.

The chain carries TRBV3-1 and TRBJ1-1; D possibly corresponds to TRBD1 (6 bases). From germline, CDR1 is LGHDT and CDR2 YNNKEL (reference sequence). The CDR3 sequence is 14 residues long. Trimming removed 1 base at V and 6 bases at J, with 12 bases between. The CDR3 nucleotides read TGTGCCAGCAGCCAAGGTCCGGACAGAGCTGAAGCTTTCTTT. This translates into CASSQGPDRAEAFF. Filled out from reference TRBV3-1 and TRBJ1-1, the complete variable domain reads DTAVSQTPKYLVTQMGNDKSIKCEQNLGHDTMYWYKQDSKKFLKIMFSYNNKELIINETVPNRFSPKSPDKAHLNLHINSLELGDSAVYFCASSQGPDRAEAFFGQGTRLTVV.

This clonotype was counted only a few times. The chain recombines TRBV2 with TRBJ2-5, with TRBD2 identical over 12 bases. This CDR3 region has 15 residues. J gave up 4 bases and V 8 bases, and 8 bases lay outside the gene matches. Germline loops: CDR1 SNHLY, CDR2 FYNNEI. Here the CDR3 reads CASHFASGRGETQYF. For the CDR3, the DNA is TGTGCCAGCCACTTCGCTAGCGGGAGGGGAGAGACCCAGTACTTC.

The chain recombines TRBV10-3 with TRBJ1-1; TRBD1 matches 7 bases. This CDR3 region has 14 residues. V trimming: 7 bases; J trimming: 4 bases; junction bases outside the gene matches: 9. The germline gives CDR1 ENHRY, CDR2 SYGVKD. Here the CDR3 DNA reads TGTGCCATCAACAAGAGACAGGGCGGCACTGAAGCTTTCTTT. Encoded protein: CAINKRQGGTEAFF.

The V call is TRBV4-1, the J call TRBJ2-1; 11 nucleotides match TRBD2. The last part of the DNA fits TRBJ2-7 better; the J call may be wrong. This CDR3 has 21 amino acids. Germline-derived CDR1 and CDR2 are MGHRA and YSYEKL. CDR3 protein: CASSQGGASGGIYRSYNEQYF. The CDR3 bases are TGCGCCAGCAGCCAAGGGGGGGCTAGCGGGGGGATCTACCGTTCCTACAATGAGCAGTACTTC.

This chain uses TRBV6-6 with TRBJ2-7; the D gene could be TRBD1 or TRBD2 (5 bases each). V lost 3 bases and J lost 2, with 14 bases in between. From germline, CDR1 is MNHNY and CDR2 SVGAGI (reference sequence). The CDR3 has 15 amino acids. The CDR3 DNA sequence: TGTGCCAGCAGTTATTCCGGGACGGACGCCTACGAGCAGTACTTC. Translated, it gives CASSYSGTDAYEQYF.

This clonotype was recorded a few times. The chain is built from TRBV12-3 or TRBV12-4 and TRBJ2-5; the D is unclear. There are 12 residues in the CDR3. Trimming left V 6 bases short and J 4 bases short, with 9 bases between. The CDR3 nucleotides are TGTGCCAGCAGCTCTTGGGGAGAGACCCAGTACTTC. This sequence encodes CASSSWGETQYF.

This clonotype was observed a handful of times. The chain carries TRBV4-1 and TRBJ2-5, with TRBD2 identical over 9 bases. Germline values: CDR1 MGHRA, CDR2 YSYEKL. With V trimmed by 2 bases and J by 1 base, 8 bases remained unmatched. CDR3 length: 17 residues. Here the CDR3 DNA reads TGCGCCAGCAGCCAATGGGCTAGCGGGGAGATCCAAGAGACCCAGTACTTC. This gives the protein CASSQWASGEIQETQYF.

This chain links TRBV20-1 with TRBJ1-1, with D unclear. CDR1 and CDR2 (germline): DFQATT, SNEGSKA (reference sequence). Trimming cost V 3 bases and J 3 bases, with 11 bases left between them. The CDR3 spans 13 residues. DNA of the CDR3: TGCAGTGCTAGTTCCCCCATTGACACTGAAGCTTTCTTT. This translates into CSASSPIDTEAFF.

CDR3 sequence (DNA): TGCGCCAGCAGTGATCAGGGACTAGGAGGGGATGAGCAGTTCTTC. Translated: CASSDQGLGGDEQFF. V and J are TRBV10-2 and TRBJ2-1; 8 bases line up with TRBD2. Per germline, CDR1 WSHSY and CDR2 SAAADI. The V segment lost 3 bases and the J segment 8 bases; nucleotides outside the gene matches: 9. The CDR3 runs 15 residues.

This clonotype was observed a handful of times. CDR3 bases: TGCGCCAGCAGCTTGGAGAGCTACGTCAAAAACATTCAGTACTTC. Translation: CASSLESYVKNIQYF. The chain recombines TRBV5-1 with TRBJ2-4; D gene unclear. Looked up from germline, CDR1 is SGHRS and CDR2 is YFSETQ. V lost 0 bases to trimming and J lost 3 bases, with 10 bases between them. The CDR3 consists of 15 residues.

This chain uses TRBV9 with TRBJ1-1; D remains unclear. Germline V gene sequence: CDR1 SGDLS, CDR2 YYNGEE. The germline V and J ends were trimmed by 0 bases and 1 base, with 13 bases remaining between them. This CDR3 region has 16 residues. CDR3 in DNA: TGTGCCAGCAGCGTAGGGGTGGGTGCGGGGAACACTGAAGCTTTCTTT. It specifies CASSVGVGAGNTEAFF.

This chain links TRBV7-9 with TRBJ2-7, with D unclear. With 5 bases removed from V and 4 bases from J, the gap between germline ends came to 9 bases. The CDR3 has 12 residues. CDR1 is SEHNR and CDR2 is FQNEAQ in the germline V gene (reference sequence). DNA for the CDR3: TGTGCCAGCAGCGTCGCTAGTTACGAGCAGTACTTC. Amino acids: CASSVASYEQYF.

This clonotype was detected a few times. V usage is TRBV4-2 and J usage is TRBJ2-4; D possibly matches TRBD1 or TRBD2 (5 bases each). Trimming took 0 bases from V and 3 from J, leaving 18 bases between them. The CDR3 has 18 amino acids. Germline V gene data show CDR1 as LGHNA and CDR2 as YNFKEQ. CDR3 nucleotides: TGTGCCAGCAGCCAAGATAACGGGGCTCTTACAGGCAAAAACATTCAGTACTTC. Its translation: CASSQDNGALTGKNIQYF.

The V gene is TRBV9, the J gene TRBJ2-2; the D is unclear. V was pared by 4 bases and J by 6 bases, with 19 bases between. Germline CDR1 is SGDLS and CDR2 is YYNGEE. The CDR3 runs to 16 residues. In nucleotides, the CDR3 is TGTGCCAGCAGCCCCGTAGTGATGGGCCCGTCCGGGGAGCTGTTTTTT. It specifies CASSPVVMGPSGELFF.

The chain recombines TRBV27 with TRBJ1-5, with D tentatively TRBD1 (6 bases). The CDR3 sequence is 14 residues long. Between the trimmed V and J ends, which lost 7 bases and 1 base, there was a span of 11 bases. CDR1 and CDR2 from the germline V gene are MNHEY and SMNVEV (reference sequence). The DNA of the CDR3 is TGTGCCAGCAAATTAGGGGGGAGCAATCAGCCCCAGCATTTT. Residues: CASKLGGSNQPQHF.

The chain has TRBV6-4 and TRBJ2-1; 8 bases match TRBD2. Germline lookup yields CDR1 MRHNA and CDR2 SNTAGT. V shed 1 base, J shed 7 bases, and the junction held 3 bases outside the gene matches. The CDR3 runs 14 residues. The CDR3 here is CASSDYAGGNEQFF. The CDR3 DNA follows: TGTGCCAGCAGTGACTACGCGGGAGGAAATGAGCAGTTCTTC.